This T cell receptor beta chain was recorded in a study of T cell responses to AZD1222 COVID-19 vaccine. The V and J ends lost 2 bases and 2 bases respectively, with 7 bases between them. CDR1 MNHEY and CDR2 SMNVEV come from the germline V gene (reference sequence). This CDR3 region has 15 residues. Note on this clone: Its antigen remains unknown.

Generated by immunoSEQ multiplex PCR, the TCRdb table keeps only in-frame clones and is missing some. Of more than 250,000 clones in the sample, 80% to 95% were seen once. Study-wide points: Two AZD1222 administrations were followed by greater Spike-specific TCR breadth and depth.

The source is an adult in good health. The rearrangement joins TRBV27 to TRBJ2-6, with a tentative D call TRBD1 (5 bases). The source material was peripheral blood, sampled on day 0 of AZD1222 vaccination. In nucleotides, the CDR3 is TGTGCCAGCAGTTTACAGGGCACTGGGGCCAACGTCCTGACTTTC. Translated, it gives CASSLQGTGANVLTF. Combining the CDR3 with reference TRBV27 and TRBJ2-6 gives the whole variable domain EAQVTQNPRYLITVTGKKLTVTCSQNMNHEYMSWYRQDPGLGLRQIYYSMNVEVTDKGDVPEGYKVSRKEKRNFPLILESPSPNQTSLYFCASSLQGTGANVLTFGAGSRLTVL.